This TCR beta chain is drawn from a study of identical twins. Study-level findings and limits: Cross-sectional statistical analysis was relied on for the conclusions, without the same donors being followed. The authors noted that invariant MAIT and iNKT cells could partly confound zero-insertion analyses.

Concerning this clonotype: Its antigen remains unidentified.

TCRdb redid the calling of the 5' RACE reads with MiXCR, one entry per CDR3 protein. The table records 1.5 million to 2 million distinct CDR3 sequences, about 31% of them present only once. CDR3 length: 18 residues. The germline V gene encodes CDR1 SEHNR and CDR2 FQNEAQ (reference sequence). Trimming left V 5 bases short and J 0 bases short, with 21 bases between. Each donor (without exception) was a healthy Caucasian. The source material was cord blood. The chain uses TRBV7-9 and TRBJ2-3, with a tentative D call TRBD1 (7 bases). The clonotype originates from a newborn girl in good health. The CDR3 region is CASSPKWTNRGSTDTQYF. DNA of the CDR3: TGTGCCAGCAGCCCCAAATGGACTAACAGGGGTAGCACAGATACGCAGTATTTT.